This T cell receptor beta chain was identified during a study of HIV-infected patients and healthy controls (dated by TCRdb to 2013 to 2016). A note on the overall study: The study tested whether deep TCR repertoire sequencing of HIV patients' small blood samples could capture immune perturbation and reconstitution.

450 to 500 ng RNA was reverse transcribed with SuperScript III using primers against the alpha and beta constant regions. Separate alpha and beta chain libraries were made by chain-specific third strand synthesis with multiplexing indices. In the protocol, all rearrangements within a chain were amplified with a single primer pair so that primer bias was avoided, and molecular barcodes were added to each cDNA molecule. T4 RNA Ligase 1 joined purified cDNA to a 5' RACE adapter that carried a random hexamer and the SP2 sequencing primer site. With slow temperature ramps used to favor optimal annealing, second strand synthesis was primed from the SP2 site with Phusion polymerase. The 12-nucleotide barcode on each molecule comprised two random hexamer sequences, both introduced before amplification and concatenated. A short first PCR added P5 and P7 adapter elements plus a second index, followed by an approximately 23-cycle amplification PCR with P5s and P7 primers. The libraries went through roughly 27 PCR cycles in total, were quantified on a Qubit, were sized on a Bioanalyzer, and were diluted to around 4.1 nM. Sequencing of the normalized libraries was done on an Illumina MiSeq using 2 x 250 paired-end kits. Reverse transcription reactions underwent purification over MinElute columns, with elution into roughly 10 ul Tris-Cl. A 1:1 ratio of AMPure XP beads was used to clean the adapter ligations after they had run for around 25 hours at 16 degrees C. Regarding the original processing steps: A modified Decombinator that output V, J, insert and barcode information was used to process the demultiplexed FASTQ files. Sequences sharing a barcode but differing from the dominant sequence were discarded as errors, and barcodes clustered at Levenshtein distance 3 were counted to estimate original cDNA molecules. Downstream analyses used R packages ineq, vegan, igraph and RCytoscape, with IMGT nomenclature and CDR3 definitions. The authors computed V gene usage over distinct sequences and counted each TCR a single time to avoid skew from clonal expansion. Similarity networks connected unique CDR3 amino acid sequences within a donor whenever two sequences differed by a single Levenshtein edit. The authors compiled published HIV-specific CDR3s (about 100 alpha, roughly 650 beta) and CMV-specific CDR3s (about 14 alpha, a few hundred beta) and searched for them in the repertoires. Random subsampling to size-matched repertoires demonstrated that the decreased diversity in patients did not result from their lower sequence numbers. The raw public reads went through TCRdb reprocessing: fastp at Q25, MiXCR clone calling, in-frame beta chains kept. All rows with the same CDR3 protein become a single entry with the most common DNA and genes. TCRdb's processing, not the authors' own work, is the source of the V and J calls. The sample profile shows about 17,000 distinct CDR3 sequences; about 5.4% of them were found once. 1.5% to 2% of the sample comes from the top ten.

This clonotype was recorded many times. Its recognized antigen is unknown. No base quality information exists; no much larger clone differs at one position. Points the paper makes about the study in general: In HIV-infected patients, the apparent post-therapy recovery of the Gini index was not replicated in size-matched repertoire data. Processing was restricted to sixteen HIV-infected individuals, which the authors judged to be a major constraint on the generalizability of the findings. HIV-infected repertoires showed significantly elevated mean Gini indices relative to controls, which possibly reflects oligoclonality. Most CMV-associated CDR3s became more frequent during therapy, although their change was not significant, whereas HIV-associated CDR3s showed a significant decrease in frequency. Roughly threefold more distinct CDR3s and higher Shannon diversity were observed in healthy control repertoires than in untreated HIV+ repertoires. The observed differences in diversity could not be explained by the slight differences in age and sex profiles between the study cohorts. The dynamics of distinct T-cell subpopulations could not be separated, and sequencing depth was restricted, because whole blood was used. Pairing of alpha and beta chains was not determined in the samples. Unequal numbers of distinct sequences between patients and controls complicated comparisons, and size-matching overweighted rare events from HIV-infected data. More CDR3s were shared between individuals among healthy controls than among HIV+ patients, as measured by Jaccard index and by the count of highly shared sequences. Alpha-chain CDR3s from MAIT cells occurred at high frequency in healthy controls but were severely depleted in HIV+ repertoires. The study did not determine donor HLA types. Significantly different mean usage between HIV-infected patients and controls was observed for eight alpha and eight beta V genes.

V is reduced by 3 bases and J by 5 bases, leaving a spacing of 13 bases between them. The CDR3 has 14 amino acids, counting the end cysteine and phenylalanine. Only the CDR3 portion is preserved as DNA: 42 bases, with reading frame beginning at the first base. CDR1 and CDR2 were assigned from the germline V gene as MNHNS and SASEGT. Whole blood was used without cell fractionation, so all unsorted peripheral T cells were reflected in the repertoire. Ten uninfected healthy donors were sampled as controls, and about 40% of these ten donors were sampled twice roughly 14 weeks apart. For RNA extraction, 2.5 to 3 ml of peripheral blood was drawn into Tempus tubes. Residual genomic DNA was removed with the TURBO-DNase kit and globin mRNA was depleted with GLOBINclear.

This sequence was found in an adult in good health. The rearranged segments are TRBV6-1 and TRBJ2-5; too little of a D gene remains to name it. The sample consisted of blood. The nucleotide sequence reads TGTGCCAGCAGTGAGTTTTACCGCCGGGAGACCCAGTACTTC. This translates into CASSEFYRRETQYF.